This T cell receptor beta chain was obtained from a study of control samples from healthy donors and cancer patients. Only in-frame clones appear in the TCRdb table, and some are missing; sequencing was by immunoSEQ multiplex PCR. The sample consists of 100,000 or so clones, roughly 85% of them appearing once. Trimming removed 4 bases from V and 6 bases from J; junction bases left unmatched: 9. The CDR3 consists of 16 residues. Germline V gene sequence: CDR1 LNHDA, CDR2 SQIVND (reference sequence). Sequencing was carried out using blood. V and J are TRBV19 and TRBJ2-2; 9 bases fit TRBD2. The sequence came from a woman aged 45-65 years in good health. The CDR3 DNA is TGTGCCAGTAGTAGAGCCGGGACTAGCAATTCCGGGGAGCTGTTTTTT. Its translation: CASSRAGTSNSGELFF.